Below, 16 T cell receptor beta chains from the same sample are listed, as sequenced in a study of metastatic and nonmetastatic thyroid tumors. TCRdb reprocessed the PCR reads using MiXCR. The table has roughly 22,000 clones, about a third seen once; the top ten hold about a fifth. Treatment of any kind had been given to no patient before thyroid surgery. Material: blood. These receptors originate from a male donor with papillary thyroid cancer or a benign thyroid nodule (not recorded which). Some clones in this sample may be carry-over from other donors' samples.

This chain connects TRBV30 to TRBJ2-7, with D possibly being TRBD2 (6 bases). The CDR3 is made up of 14 amino acids. Trimming removed 2 bases from V and 1 base from J, with 12 bases in between. Per germline, CDR1 GTSNPN and CDR2 SVGIG (reference sequence). CDR3 nucleotides: TGTGCCTGGAGTCGCGGGATCCCATCCTACGAGCAGTACTTC. Amino acid sequence: CAWSRGIPSYEQYF.

The chain is built from TRBV7-8 and TRBJ2-1; the match to TRBD2 covers 7 bases. This CDR3 comprises 15 residues. Germline-derived CDR1 and CDR2 are SGHVS and FQNEAQ. J gave up 7 bases and V 1 base, and 7 bases lay outside the gene matches. CDR3 in DNA: TGTGCCAGCAGCTTAGAAGGCGGGAGATTGAATGAGCAGTTCTTC. It yields the protein CASSLEGGRLNEQFF.

The chain employs TRBV28 and TRBJ1-2; unclear D gene. Germline V lookup: CDR1 MDHEN, CDR2 SYDVKM. The germline V and J ends were trimmed by 5 bases and 1 base, with 8 bases remaining between them. CDR3 length: 13 amino acids. The CDR3 is CASSRVVNYGYTF. The CDR3 DNA reads TGTGCCAGCAGTAGGGTGGTTAACTATGGCTACACCTTC.

The rearrangement uses TRBV11-2 and TRBJ2-3; D not resolved. The CDR3 loop spans 17 amino acids. The ends were cut back, 1 base at V and 4 bases at J, with 18 bases in the middle. Germline-derived CDR1 and CDR2 are SGHAT and FQNNGV. The CDR3 DNA sequence: TGTGCCAGCAGCTTAGGTTTTGGTGGGGTTGGGGCAGATACGCAGTATTTT. This gives the protein CASSLGFGGVGADTQYF. The whole variable domain, remainder taken from reference TRBV11-2 and TRBJ2-3, is EAGVAQSPRYKIIEKRQSVAFWCNPISGHATLYWYQQILGQGPKLLIQFQNNGVVDDSQLPKDRFSAERLKGVDSTLKIQPAKLEDSAVYLCASSLGFGGVGADTQYFGPGTRLTVL.

V gene TRBV2 combines with J gene TRBJ2-7; tentative D call: TRBD1 (6 bases). CDR1 and CDR2 (germline): SNHLY, FYNNEI. This CDR3 comprises 13 residues. V gave up 6 bases and J gave up 2 bases, with 11 bases separating them. The CDR3 spells CASSGTKTYEQYF. The CDR3 DNA reads TGTGCCAGCAGCGGGACAAAGACCTACGAGCAGTACTTC.

This chain joins TRBV13 and TRBJ1-1; D remains ambiguous. Per the germline V gene, CDR1 is PRHDT and CDR2 is FYEKMQ (reference sequence). Trimming pared 8 bases from V and 3 bases from J, leaving 4 bases between. The CDR3 is made up of 10 amino acids. The CDR3 is CASGDTEAFF. CDR3 bases: TGTGCCAGCGGGGACACTGAAGCTTTCTTT. The full variable domain, its missing parts supplied by reference TRBV13 and TRBJ1-1, is AAGVIQSPRHLIKEKRETATLKCYPIPRHDTVYWYQQGPGQDPQFLISFYEKMQSDKGSIPDRFSAQQFSDYHSELNMSSLELGDSALYFCASGDTEAFFGQGTRLTVV.

The chain combines TRBV30 with TRBJ2-1; 8 nucleotides match TRBD2. The J segment lost 4 bases and the V segment lost 3 bases, leaving 2 bases of the junction unmatched. The CDR3 totals 13 residues. Germline CDR1 reads GTSNPN; CDR2 reads SVGIG (reference sequence). CDR3 in amino acids: CAWRAGGYNEQFF. The CDR3 DNA follows: TGTGCCTGGAGGGCGGGAGGTTACAATGAGCAGTTCTTC.

The rearrangement links TRBV6-1 to TRBJ1-2; 8 bases map to TRBD1. Germline values: CDR1 MNHNS, CDR2 SASEGT. V was clipped by 0 bases and J by 5 bases; unmatched bases: 8. CDR3 size: 16 residues. The CDR3 DNA reads as TGTGCCAGCAGTGAAGCCCTCCGGGACAGGACTTATGGCTACACCTTC. Protein: CASSEALRDRTYGYTF.

This clone was observed at least ten times. V gene TRBV6-1 combines with J gene TRBJ2-7, with 9 nucleotides matching TRBD2. The CDR3 has 14 residues. V lost 6 bases and J lost 4; bases outside the gene matches: 7. Per the germline V gene, CDR1 is MNHNS and CDR2 is SASEGT. The CDR3 DNA sequence: TGTGCCAGCAGAGAACTTAGCGGGAGATACGAGCAGTACTTC. Translation gives CASRELSGRYEQYF.

This clone showed up many times. The rearrangement uses TRBV3-1 and TRBJ2-3; 7 nucleotides line up with TRBD2. With V trimmed by 0 bases and J by 14 bases, 8 bases remained unmatched. Germline-derived CDR1 and CDR2 are LGHDT and YNNKEL (reference sequence). This CDR3 is built from 13 residues. CDR3 protein: CASSQEGGTMRYF. DNA of the CDR3: TGTGCCAGCAGCCAAGAAGGAGGGACTATGCGGTATTTT.

This clone was recorded only once. The chain is built from TRBV20-1 and TRBJ1-4, with D hard to call. Germline assignment: CDR1 DFQATT and CDR2 SNEGSKA (reference sequence). The CDR3 has 15 amino acids. The V and J ends lost 6 bases and 0 bases respectively, with 14 bases between them. The CDR3 sequence: CSAQHSFATNEKLFF. The CDR3 bases are TGCAGTGCACAACACAGTTTTGCAACTAATGAAAAACTGTTTTTT.

The gene calls are TRBV18 and TRBJ1-1, with 8 bases identical to TRBD1. With V trimmed by 3 bases and J by 4 bases, 4 bases remained unmatched. The germline V gene encodes CDR1 KGHSH and CDR2 LQKENI. The CDR3 extends over 14 amino acids. CDR3 residues: CASSPGTGGTEAFF. DNA of the CDR3: TGTGCCAGCTCACCGGGTACAGGGGGCACTGAAGCTTTCTTT.

With respect to this clone: The junction departs from the called germline gene at one end, perhaps through a read error. V is TRBV5-1 and J is TRBJ2-7; TRBD1 aligns across 10 bases. The CDR3 sequence is 17 residues long. Germline V gene lookup returns CDR1 SGHRS and CDR2 YFSETQ. For the CDR3, the DNA is TGCGCCAGCAGCCTCGGGACAGGGGACAGTTATACCTACGAGCAGCACTTC. It translates to CASSLGTGDSYTYEQHF.

The V call is TRBV30, the J call TRBJ1-1; D remains unclear. Germline-derived CDR1 and CDR2 are GTSNPN and SVGIG (reference sequence). Between the trimmed V and J ends, which lost 2 bases and 5 bases, there was a span of 9 bases. The CDR3 is 12 amino acids. The CDR3 here is CAWSKGNTEAFF. For the CDR3, the DNA is TGTGCCTGGAGTAAAGGGAATACTGAAGCTTTCTTT. The full variable domain, with the rest looked up from reference TRBV30 and TRBJ1-1, is SQTIHQWPATLVQPVGSPLSLECTVEGTSNPNLYWYRQAAGRGLQLLFYSVGIGQISSEVPQNLSASRPQDRQFILSSKKLLLSDSGFYLCAWSKGNTEAFFGQGTRLTVV.

This chain uses TRBV9 with TRBJ1-1; D is unclear. Germline V lookup: CDR1 SGDLS, CDR2 YYNGEE. CDR3 length: 13 residues. Trimming stripped 0 bases from V and 5 bases from J, with 8 bases between. This CDR3 reads CASSVAEWTEAFF. In nucleotides, the CDR3 is TGTGCCAGCAGCGTAGCTGAATGGACTGAAGCTTTCTTT. Full variable domain (rest looked up from reference TRBV9 and TRBJ1-1): DSGVTQTPKHLITATGQRVTLRCSPRSGDLSVYWYQQSLDQGLQFLIQYYNGEERAKGNILERFSAQQFPDLHSELNLSSLELGDSALYFCASSVAEWTEAFFGQGTRLTVV.

This clone is termed medium-sized. The chain carries TRBV6-4 and TRBJ2-1; 12 nucleotides agree with TRBD1. This CDR3 spans 14 amino acids. Germline CDR1 MRHNA, CDR2 SNTAGT. V lost 8 bases to trimming and J lost 10 bases; unmatched junction nucleotides: 9. In DNA, the CDR3 is TGTGCCAGCTCCCCGGGACAGGGGGCTAAAGAGCAGTTCTTC. Protein product: CASSPGQGAKEQFF.